The 18 T cell receptor beta chains presented below share a single source sample, sequenced in a study of shared clonotypes between healthy human individuals. Only in-frame clones appear in the TCRdb table, and some are missing; sequencing was by immunoSEQ multiplex PCR. The data show under 600,000 clones, nearly 80% seen once. Sequences were obtained from PBMCs. The receptors were sampled from a woman aged 40-49 years in good health. Some clones in this sample may be carry-over from other donors' samples.

This chain joins TRBV19 and TRBJ2-7; D uncertain. The CDR3 spans 11 residues. The germline CDR1 and CDR2 sequences are LNHDA and SQIVND (reference sequence). V was cut by 6 bases and J by 5 bases, with 8 bases left in between. In DNA form, the CDR3 reads TGTGCCAGTAGGTTCGCGGACGAGCAGTACTTC. Encoded protein: CASRFADEQYF.

V and J are TRBV10-3 and TRBJ2-5; 10 bases match TRBD2. Germline CDR1 is ENHRY and CDR2 is SYGVKD. The junction had 5 bases not matched to a gene; V was cut back by 6 bases and J by 1 base. The CDR3 has 15 residues. The DNA of the CDR3 is TGTGCCATCAGCCAAGGGACTAGCGTCCAAGAGACCCAGTACTTC. Protein product: CAISQGTSVQETQYF.

Concerning this clone itself: Given a much more abundant clone one base away, this may be a read error. Different DNA sequences within this sample yield the same CDR3. V usage is TRBV6-6 and J usage is TRBJ2-3, with 8 positions matching TRBD2. The CDR3 totals 13 residues. In germline, CDR1 is MNHNY, CDR2 SVGAGI (reference sequence). The CDR3 bases are TGCGCCAGCAGGCGGGAGGGCACAGATACGCAGTATTTT. Translated: CASRREGTDTQYF.

The chain links TRBV6-6 to TRBJ1-1; a weak D match, TRBD1 (5 bases). The ends were cut back, 0 bases at V and 5 bases at J, with 13 bases in the middle. This CDR3 comprises 15 residues. In germline, CDR1 is MNHNY, CDR2 SVGAGI (reference sequence). The CDR3 sequence: CASSYSEPGVTEAFF. CDR3 bases: TGTGCCAGCAGTTACTCGGAACCGGGGGTAACTGAAGCTTTCTTT.

The gene calls are TRBV6-1 and TRBJ1-3; D is uncertain. This CDR3 is 14 amino acids long. With 0 bases removed from V and 6 bases from J, the gap between germline ends came to 9 bases. The V gene's germline CDR1 is MNHNS and CDR2 SASEGT. This CDR3 is CASSEAVFANTIYF. The CDR3 bases are TGTGCCAGCAGTGAAGCAGTTTTTGCAAACACCATATATTTT.

The chain links TRBV5-1 to TRBJ2-5, with TRBD1 matching over 8 bases. CDR1 is SGHRS and CDR2 is YFSETQ in the germline V gene. This CDR3 spans 16 amino acids. V was clipped by 4 bases and J by 5 bases; unmatched bases: 13. This CDR3 reads CASSPTGTGHGETQYF. DNA of the CDR3: TGCGCCAGCAGCCCAACCGGGACAGGCCACGGGGAGACCCAGTACTTC.

The chain is built from TRBV7-3 and TRBJ2-1, with TRBD1 matching over 9 bases. The CDR3 spans 14 residues. The V segment lost 3 bases and the J segment 8 bases; nucleotides outside the gene matches: 5. Germline CDR1 reads SGHTA; CDR2 reads FQGTGA. DNA for the CDR3: TGTGCCAGCAGCTTGGGGACAGGGCAGGATGAGCAGTTCTTC. Encoded protein: CASSLGTGQDEQFF.

The J gene is TRBJ1-3, the V gene TRBV10-3; D ambiguous. Germline CDR1 ENHRY, CDR2 SYGVKD. V was clipped by 0 bases and J by 0 bases, with 12 bases between them. This CDR3 contains 17 residues. DNA for the CDR3: TGTGCCATCAGTGAGTCTTACCCTGGAAGCTCTGGAAACACCATATATTTT. Amino acids: CAISESYPGSSGNTIYF.

This clone has just one count. V and J are TRBV11-1 and TRBJ2-7, with a tentative D call TRBD1 (6 bases). In germline, CDR1 is SGHAT, CDR2 FQDESV (reference sequence). The CDR3 extends over 14 amino acids. V shed 5 bases and J shed 2 bases, with 13 bases lying between them. In DNA form, the CDR3 reads TGTGCCAGCAGCCCCGACAGGCTAACCTACGAGCAGTACTTC. Encoded protein: CASSPDRLTYEQYF. Full variable domain (remainder filled in from reference TRBV11-1 and TRBJ2-7): EAEVAQSPRYKITEKSQAVAFWCDPISGHATLYWYRQILGQGPELLVQFQDESVVDDSQLPKDRFSAERLKGVDSTLKIQPAELGDSAMYLCASSPDRLTYEQYFGPGTRLTVT.

This clone was found once. This chain joins TRBV2 and TRBJ2-2, with 7 bases fitting TRBD2. The junction had 5 bases not matched to a gene; V was cut back by 5 bases and J by 5 bases. CDR1 and CDR2 from the germline V gene are SNHLY and FYNNEI. This CDR3 has 14 residues. This CDR3 reads CASSRGLRTGELFF. CDR3 nucleotides: TGTGCCAGCAGTAGGGGACTAAGAACCGGGGAGCTGTTTTTT.

The rearrangement uses TRBV4-1 and TRBJ1-2, with TRBD1 as a possible D gene (5 bases). V shed 4 bases and J shed 2 bases, with 11 bases lying between them. The CDR3 is 14 residues long. Germline assignment: CDR1 MGHRA and CDR2 YSYEKL. The DNA for the CDR3 is TGCGCCAGCAGCCGCGACAGAGTAAACTATGGCTACACCTTC. Its translation is CASSRDRVNYGYTF.

The V call is TRBV5-1, the J call TRBJ2-2; 8 bases line up with TRBD2. CDR3 size: 17 residues. Losses at the gene ends were 6 bases for V and 5 bases for J; bases not matched to a gene: 15. Germline CDR1 SGHRS, CDR2 YFSETQ. CDR3 nucleotide sequence: TGCGCCAGCAATGTGGTTCTGCCGGGAGGGCCGACCGGGGAGCTGTTTTTT. Its protein product is CASNVVLPGGPTGELFF.

This clone was observed once. The J gene is TRBJ1-5, the V gene TRBV4-3; weak D call: TRBD1 (5 bases). Germline CDR1 and CDR2: LGHNA and YSLEER. The CDR3 has 17 amino acids. V was trimmed by 0 bases and J by 7 bases, leaving 19 bases between them. CDR3 sequence: CASSQDVAGGVNQPQHF. CDR3 sequence (DNA): TGCGCCAGCAGCCAAGATGTGGCGGGGGGAGTGAACCAGCCCCAGCATTTT.

The chain joins TRBV28 to TRBJ1-5; D gene uncertain. V lost 7 bases, J lost 3 bases, and 7 bases lay in between. The germline V gene has CDR1 MDHEN and CDR2 SYDVKM. The CDR3 contains 12 residues. CDR3 amino acids: CASKGLNQPQHF. The CDR3, as DNA: TGTGCCAGCAAAGGACTCAATCAGCCCCAGCATTTT.

V gene TRBV21-1 combines with J gene TRBJ2-1. TRBV21-1 is annotated as a pseudogene. The CDR3 runs 14 residues. CDR3 nucleotide sequence: TGTGCCAGCAGCCCCTGGATGGGGGGCTATGAGCAGTTCTTC. It specifies CASSPWMGGYEQFF.

This clone was seen a handful of times. As DNA, the CDR3 is TGCAGCGTTGAAGGTGGAACTAGTAGTGGTGTAGATACGCAGTATTTT. Its translation: CSVEGGTSSGVDTQYF. The genes are TRBV29-1 and TRBJ2-3, with D maybe TRBD2 (5 bases). Trimming removed 1 base from V and 5 bases from J, with 19 bases in between. Germline assignment: CDR1 SQVTM and CDR2 ANQGSEA. CDR3 size: 16 residues.

This chain connects TRBV7-8 to TRBJ1-1; D uncertain. The CDR3 spans 13 residues. Germline V gives CDR1 SGHVS, CDR2 FQNEAQ. V was trimmed by 2 bases and J by 0 bases, leaving 4 bases between them. The DNA for the CDR3 is TGTGCCAGCAGCTTACAGGTGAACACTGAAGCTTTCTTT. Its translation: CASSLQVNTEAFF.

The chain uses TRBV9 and TRBJ2-7; 7 bases are shared with TRBD1. The CDR3 is 16 amino acids. Germline assignment: CDR1 SGDLS and CDR2 YYNGEE. The V segment lost 4 bases and the J segment 4 bases; nucleotides outside the gene matches: 14. The CDR3 DNA reads as TGTGCCAGCAGCATTAGGACAGGTCGATTTGAATACGAGCAGTACTTC. It codes for CASSIRTGRFEYEQYF.